This T cell receptor (beta chain) was recovered during a study of cytomegalovirus exposure and HLA in healthy donors (TCRdb year 2017). With regard to the full study: A later analysis indicated that the 95 to 150 validation repertoires were generated on the platform also employed for the roughly 650 repertoires of the first cohort. The aim of the study was to test whether cataloging public T cell receptors could identify signatures of past pathogen exposure. Besides the first cohort of 500 to 700 subjects, a separate validation cohort made up of roughly 120 different subjects was used. High-throughput TCR immunosequencing, statistical association of individual TCRs with disease status, and machine learning were combined to predict cytomegalovirus infection status.

Library preparation used the immunoSEQ multiplex PCR assay. Processing in the source paper ran as follows. To diagnose cytomegalovirus status from the catalog of TCR beta chain sequences, a statistical classification framework was built. Sourced from immuneACCESS, this table was stored by TCRdb with only in-frame sequences that have V and J called. A share of the clones is absent; for the studies checked, an unresolved V gene accounts for under half, and the remainder has no known explanation. V and J calls and clone size are those listed in that table; D and trimming were worked out from the DNA. The sample table holds 130,000 to 150,000 clones, of which about 87% were seen once. The ten largest clones represent less than 5.5% of the sample. Overall study results and their limits: It was suggested by the authors that the approach could potentially be generalized to other disease states and immunological phenotypes. Across donors, most TCR sequences were observed very rarely, whereas some public TCRs were present in many individuals. The study gave a list of under 200 TCR beta chains associated with cytomegalovirus. The validation cohort had no HLA typing available for a later analysis, so co-occurrence within that cohort was assessed over all 130 or so repertoires. Cytomegalovirus status was reported to be diagnosed by the classifier with high specificity and sensitivity in both the original and validation cohorts. In vitro tests confirmed that three of the cytomegalovirus-associated TCR beta chains recognize cytomegalovirus antigens. Of the cluster scores, about 94% were above 0 in a later analysis, which found that TCRs clustered in the first cohort also tended to co-occur in the 120 or so validation repertoires.

On this clone itself: This receptor's antigen is unknown. No base qualities exist here, and no much larger clone lies one base off it.

V and J are trimmed by 0 bases and 1 base, and the gene matches miss 0 bases of the junction. Its CDR3 holds 15 amino acids, cysteine through phenylalanine. Kept here is only the CDR3 DNA, which spans 45 bases and is read in frame from base 1. CDR1 SGHRS and CDR2 YFSETQ were looked up in the germline V gene. Separate from the roughly 660-subject first cohort, the validation cohort of 95 to 150 subjects was the group to which the donors belonged. This TCR came from a man between 18 and 35 years old in good health and CMV-seropositive. The receptor chain draws on TRBV5-1 and TRBJ2-5, with 10 bases matching TRBD1. The sequenced sample was PBMCs. CDR3 reads: CASSLGTGGQETQYF. The nucleotides read TGCGCCAGCAGCTTGGGGACAGGGGGCCAAGAGACCCAGTACTTC.